This T cell receptor (beta chain) was sequenced for a study of Ad26.COV2.S vaccination and SARS-CoV-2 variants (dated by TCRdb to the early 2020s). Turning to the overall study: Donors in the vaccine arm were drawn from COV1001, a multicentre, randomized, double-blind, placebo-controlled phase I-IIa trial testing Ad26.COV2.S in healthy adults. Ad26.COV2.S was given intramuscularly at 5x10^10 or 1x10^11 viral particles, as a single shot or as two shots 56 days apart. TCRbeta repertoire sequencing was used to assess the specificity and breadth of SARS-CoV-2-reactive T cell receptors after Ad26.COV2.S vaccination. The TCR-sequenced set comprised about 32 samples: around 20 Ad26.COV2.S vaccine recipients, 5 placebo recipients and 8 SARS-CoV-2 convalescent individuals. Trial participants were randomized into five groups of five: low-dose or high-dose Ad26.COV2.S given once or twice, or placebo on both occasions. Blinding of investigators to trial group allocation was maintained during experiments and outcome assessment. Broader findings and caveats from the paper: The study was not powered for comparison of responses between vaccine doses or regimens. Comparable non-spike TCR breadth was observed between vaccine and placebo recipients, consistent with only spike being contained in the vaccine. After vaccination, spike-specific CD8+ and CD4+ T cell responses were reported to show substantial breadth. Higher spike-specific TCR breadth was observed in Ad26.COV2.S recipients than in placebo recipients (P = 0.0014). The authors noted that the TCR breadth and depth analyses may have underestimated total T cell responses.

The immunoSEQ Assay was used to sequence TCRbeta CDR3 regions. After extraction, genomic DNA underwent amplification by bias-controlled multiplex PCR, followed by high-throughput sequencing. From the authors' description of their analysis: To quantify the absolute abundance of every unique TCRbeta CDR3 region, sequences were collapsed and filtered. T cell fraction was estimated by normalizing TCRbeta template counts to usable DNA, which was measured by amplifying reference genes present in all nucleated cells. Repertoire TCRs were annotated as SARS-CoV-2-specific by exact matching of V gene, CDR3 amino acid sequence and J gene to a known reactive TCR set. The reference SARS-CoV-2 TCR set was obtained from MIRA and was filtered for enrichment in COVID-19-positive ImmuneCODE repertoires, whereby public or cross-reactive TCRs were removed. Based on the MIRA antigens, annotated TCRs were further analysed at the level of specific ORF or position within ORF. Depth was the summed frequency of annotated unique rearrangements, while breadth was defined as annotated unique rearrangements over total unique productive rearrangements. Two-sided Wilcoxon rank-sum tests were used to compare TCR breadth between groups. Drawn from immuneACCESS, this table holds only the in-frame rearrangements with V and J called that TCRdb kept. Clones are partly lost; checked studies trace under half to an unresolved V gene and leave the rest unexplained. V, J and clone size derive from that table, while D and trimming were established from the DNA sequence. For this sample there are roughly 390,000 clones; around 85% appear just once. Under 3.5% of the sample is in the top ten clones.

Regarding this clone: No antigen is known for it. The record has no base qualities; no much larger clone is one base away.

The CDR3 covers 16 residues, taking in both the cysteine and the phenylalanine. The CDR3 DNA has 48 bases and is translated from base 1. Ends trimmed: V by 3 bases, J by 3 bases; bases unmatched to a gene: 5. CDR1 is given as KGHSH and CDR2 as LQKENI, both from the germline V gene. The treatment or condition label corresponds to: 15 to 20 received Ad26.COV2.S at low or high dose, single or two shots; roughly five received placebo; per-sample allocation not given. Repertoires of vaccine and placebo recipients were sequenced from samples taken on day 63 after the first injection. In Cohort 1b, 25 or so adults aged 18-55 years were enrolled at a single site in Boston, USA, between 29 July and 7 August 2020. Ad26.COV2.S was a replication-incompetent adenovirus type 26 vector expressing a prefusion-stabilized SARS-CoV-2 spike protein from the original Wuhan strain.

The clonotype comes from a person aged 18-60 years who received the Ad26.COV2.S COVID-19 vaccine or a placebo. Sequenced material: peripheral blood, taken in a trial of Ad26.COV2.S vaccine versus placebo. The rearrangement combines TRBV18 with TRBJ2-2, with 9 middle bases fitting TRBD1. The CDR3 reads as follows: CASSPPGTGYTGELFF. The DNA sequence follows: TGTGCCAGCTCACCCCCCGGGACAGGGTACACCGGGGAGCTGTTTTTT.